This T cell receptor beta chain was sequenced during a study of neurological immune-mediated disorders. The study's findings and limits: TCR-beta repertoires seemed private in all groups, with no expanded CDR3 amino acid sequences shared. Multiple sclerosis, the disease with the least TCR clonal expansion, fell below healthy controls, whereas HTLV-1-associated myelopathy showed the most.

The cDNA came from 5'RACE, which used 10-nucleotide random UMIs. In TCRdb, the 5' RACE reads were re-called with MiXCR into one record per CDR3 protein. The sample has roughly 60,000 distinct CDR3 sequences, roughly 11% seen once. J lost 4 bases, V lost 6 bases, and 6 bases had no gene match. CDR1 MNHNY and CDR2 SVGAGI come from the germline V gene (reference sequence). CDR3 length: 14 residues. The unsorted libraries were prepared from 2 million PBMCs (stored at -80 C). In this sample, this clonotype turned up many times. Its specificity is not known. The sequencing sample was made of PBMCs. The TCR sequence derives from a man aged 55 to 70 in good health. This sequence joins TRBV6-6 and TRBJ2-5, with 9 bases identical to TRBD2. CDR3 protein: CASSLSGGSETQYF. DNA for the CDR3: TGTGCCAGCAGCCTAAGCGGGGGGTCAGAGACCCAGTACTTC.